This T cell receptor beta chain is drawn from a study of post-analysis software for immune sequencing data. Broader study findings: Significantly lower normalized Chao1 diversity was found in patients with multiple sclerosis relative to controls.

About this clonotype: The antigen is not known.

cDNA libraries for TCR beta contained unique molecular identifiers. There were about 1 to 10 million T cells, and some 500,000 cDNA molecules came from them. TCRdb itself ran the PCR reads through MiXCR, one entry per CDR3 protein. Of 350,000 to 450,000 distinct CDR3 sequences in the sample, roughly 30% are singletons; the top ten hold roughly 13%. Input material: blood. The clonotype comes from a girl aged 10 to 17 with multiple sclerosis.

Here the CDR3 reads CASSLLGAARRDEQYF. CDR3 sequence (DNA): TGTGCCAGCAGTTTACTAGGCGCGGCCCGCAGGGACGAGCAGTACTTC. V gene TRBV12-3 or TRBV12-4 combines with J gene TRBJ2-7; TRBD1 might be the D (5 bases). There are 16 residues in the CDR3. The V gene lost 2 bases and the J gene lost 5 bases, with 19 bases spanning the gap.